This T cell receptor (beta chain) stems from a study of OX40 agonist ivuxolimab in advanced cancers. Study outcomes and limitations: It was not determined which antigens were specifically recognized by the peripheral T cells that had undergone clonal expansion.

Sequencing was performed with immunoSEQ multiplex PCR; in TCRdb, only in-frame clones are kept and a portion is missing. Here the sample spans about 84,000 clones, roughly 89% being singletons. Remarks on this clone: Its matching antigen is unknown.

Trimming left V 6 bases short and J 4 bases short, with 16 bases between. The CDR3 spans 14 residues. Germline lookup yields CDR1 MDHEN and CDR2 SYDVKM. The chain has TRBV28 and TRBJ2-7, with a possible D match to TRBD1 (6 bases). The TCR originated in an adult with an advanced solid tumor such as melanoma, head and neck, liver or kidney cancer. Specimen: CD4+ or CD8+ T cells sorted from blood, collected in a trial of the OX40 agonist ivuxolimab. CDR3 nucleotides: TGTGCCAGCAGGGCTACGACAGGCAAATACGAGCAGTACTTC. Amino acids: CASRATTGKYEQYF.